The 20 T cell receptor beta chains below all came from one sample that was sequenced in a study of cytomegalovirus exposure and HLA in healthy donors. PCR amplification relied on 60 Vbeta primers (plus 13 Jbeta primers). Assay used: immunoSEQ multiplex PCR; TCRdb lists only in-frame clones, some missing. Among under 150,000 clones listed, roughly three quarters were seen once. Sequencing was done on a sample of PBMCs. The origin of the receptors is a male donor in good health and CMV-seronegative.

This chain links TRBV9 with TRBJ1-2; D unresolved. V shed 0 bases and J shed 4 bases, with 7 bases lying between them. The germline V gene encodes CDR1 SGDLS and CDR2 YYNGEE. This CDR3 region has 13 residues. CDR3 residues: CASSVAAGYGYTF. The CDR3 region has the DNA TGTGCCAGCAGCGTAGCGGCGGGCTATGGCTACACCTTC.

J is TRBJ2-7 and V is TRBV11-2; 8 nucleotides match TRBD2. The CDR3 is made up of 14 amino acids. Per the germline V gene, CDR1 is SGHAT and CDR2 is FQNNGV. Trimming removed 5 bases from V and 2 bases from J; junction bases left unmatched: 5. The CDR3 protein is CASSLSGGTYEQYF. CDR3 DNA sequence: TGTGCCAGCAGCCTAAGCGGGGGCACCTACGAGCAGTACTTC.

This rearrangement joins TRBV4-3 to TRBJ1-5, with D uncertain. The CDR3 spans 20 residues. Trimming removed 1 base at V and 0 bases at J, with 22 bases between. Germline loops: CDR1 LGHNA, CDR2 YSLEER. CDR3 amino acids: CASSQAPWRKGAFSNQPQHF. In nucleotides, the CDR3 is TGCGCCAGCAGCCAAGCCCCTTGGAGGAAGGGCGCCTTTAGCAATCAGCCCCAGCATTTT.

In the case of this clone: Different DNA sequences within this sample yield the same CDR3. In nucleotides, the CDR3 is TGCGCCAGCAGCCCGACAGGTCAGGAGACCCAGTACTTC. It encodes CASSPTGQETQYF. The V and J genes are TRBV5-1 and TRBJ2-5; perhaps TRBD1 as D (6 bases). The germline V gene encodes CDR1 SGHRS and CDR2 YFSETQ. V shed 4 bases and J shed 5 bases, with 12 bases lying between them. This CDR3 contains 13 residues.

The gene calls are TRBV27 and TRBJ2-7; D is possibly TRBD2 (7 bases). Germline V lookup: CDR1 MNHEY, CDR2 SMNVEV (reference sequence). V was cut by 3 bases and J by 4 bases, with 13 bases left in between. The CDR3 contains 14 residues. The CDR3 loop is CASSFGGAVYEQYF. CDR3 bases: TGTGCCAGCAGTTTTGGGGGGGCCGTGTACGAGCAGTACTTC.

This chain links TRBV2 with TRBJ1-2; D gene ambiguous. This CDR3 contains 13 residues. V lost 5 bases and J 5 bases, leaving 12 bases between the germline ends. Germline V gene sequence: CDR1 SNHLY, CDR2 FYNNEI. CDR3 residues: CASSPGSLYGYTF. The CDR3, as DNA: TGTGCCAGCAGTCCCGGGTCCCTTTATGGCTACACCTTC.

The chain couples TRBV10-2 to TRBJ2-3; 8 bases map to TRBD2. The CDR3 consists of 14 residues. V shed 6 bases and J 5 bases; nucleotides not matched to a gene: 7. Germline CDR1 reads WSHSY; CDR2 reads SAAADI. Here the CDR3 reads CASSPGLGIDTQYF. Here the CDR3 DNA reads TGCGCCAGCAGCCCGGGACTAGGGATAGATACGCAGTATTTT.

The chain recombines TRBV7-2 with TRBJ1-1; TRBD1 agrees at 7 bases. The V gene's germline CDR1 is SGHTA and CDR2 FQGNSA. The trim removed 5 bases at V and 7 bases at J, leaving 7 bases unmatched. The CDR3 is made up of 13 amino acids. The CDR3 reads CASSRPGTVEAFF. The CDR3, as DNA: TGTGCCAGCAGCCGACCGGGGACAGTTGAAGCTTTCTTT.

The chain employs TRBV4-2 and TRBJ1-5, with D unresolved. The CDR3 is 14 residues long. CDR1 LGHNA and CDR2 YNFKEQ come from the germline V gene. V was cut by 4 bases and J by 1 base, with 8 bases left in between. The CDR3: CASSPTGSNQPQHF. The DNA for the CDR3 is TGTGCCAGCAGCCCAACGGGAAGCAATCAGCCCCAGCATTTT.

The chain uses TRBV4-2 and TRBJ1-2, with 12 bases that match TRBD1. Germline trimming cut 4 bases from V and 2 bases from J; bases unmatched to any gene: 2. The CDR3 covers 15 residues. In germline, CDR1 is LGHNA, CDR2 YNFKEQ. CDR3 loop: CASSRGQGANYGYTF. In DNA, the CDR3 is TGTGCCAGCAGCCGGGGACAGGGGGCGAACTATGGCTACACCTTC.

This chain uses TRBV4-3 with TRBJ1-6; no clear D gene. Germline V lookup: CDR1 LGHNA, CDR2 YSLEER. The CDR3 is made up of 14 amino acids. The V and J ends lost 0 bases and 4 bases respectively, with 4 bases between them. The CDR3 DNA is TGCGCCAGCAGCCAAGAAGCTTATAATTCACCCCTCCACTTT. Translated: CASSQEAYNSPLHF.

This rearrangement joins TRBV7-6 to TRBJ2-7; 8 positions agree with TRBD2. Trimming at V came to 1 base and at J to 0 bases, leaving 5 bases not matched to a gene. Germline V gene lookup returns CDR1 SGHVS and CDR2 FNYEAQ. The CDR3 length is 16 residues. The CDR3 region is CASSLGSGGNSYEQYF. CDR3 nucleotide sequence: TGTGCCAGCAGCTTAGGGTCGGGGGGGAACTCCTACGAGCAGTACTTC.

The J gene is TRBJ2-5, the V gene TRBV30, with D possibly matching TRBD1 (5 bases). The CDR3 spans 15 residues. Germline values: CDR1 GTSNPN, CDR2 SVGIG (reference sequence). The germline V and J ends were trimmed by 0 bases and 3 bases, with 14 bases remaining between them. In DNA, the CDR3 is TGTGCCTGGAGTGTACAATTGACAGTAGAAGAGACCCAGTACTTC. It is translated as CAWSVQLTVEETQYF.

This chain uses TRBV30 with TRBJ1-3; 8 bases match TRBD1. The CDR3 contains 14 residues. Germline CDR1 is GTSNPN and CDR2 is SVGIG (reference sequence). The ends lost 3 bases at V and 2 bases at J; junction bases unmatched: 3. The CDR3 sequence: CAWSVRGPGNTIYF. In DNA form, the CDR3 reads TGTGCCTGGAGCGTCAGGGGGCCTGGAAACACCATATATTTT.

The chain combines TRBV7-2 with TRBJ1-1; D gene unclear. CDR1 and CDR2 (germline): SGHTA, FQGNSA. CDR3 size: 13 residues. With 4 bases removed from V and 5 bases from J, the gap between germline ends came to 11 bases. The CDR3: CASSSRAGTEAFF. In DNA form, the CDR3 reads TGTGCCAGCAGCTCAAGGGCGGGAACTGAAGCTTTCTTT.

This clone was counted once. The gene calls are TRBV7-2 and TRBJ2-5; TRBD1 aligns across 9 bases. The DNA end is a closer match to TRBJ2-7, so the J assignment may be wrong. The CDR3 is made up of 18 amino acids. Germline V gene sequence: CDR1 SGHTA, CDR2 FQGNSA. This CDR3 is CASSLLIDRDRAPYEQYF. DNA for the CDR3: TGTGCCAGCAGCCTTTTGATTGACCGGGACAGGGCCCCTTACGAGCAGTACTTC.

CDR3 loop: CASSYLTGGGYTF. CDR3 bases: TGTGCCAGCAGCTACCTAACAGGGGGCGGCTACACCTTC. This rearrangement joins TRBV7-2 to TRBJ1-2, with 9 bases matching TRBD1. The J segment lost 8 bases and the V segment lost 4 bases, leaving 5 bases of the junction unmatched. The CDR3 has 13 amino acids. In germline, CDR1 is SGHTA, CDR2 FQGNSA.

This sequence joins TRBV30 and TRBJ1-4, with D maybe TRBD1 (5 bases). Trimming stripped 1 base from V and 0 bases from J, with 9 bases between. Germline CDR1 GTSNPN, CDR2 SVGIG (reference sequence). CDR3 length equals 15 residues. The chain's CDR3 is CAWSDWGATNEKLFF. The CDR3, as DNA: TGTGCCTGGAGTGATTGGGGGGCAACTAATGAAAAACTGTTTTTT.

The gene calls are TRBV7-9 and TRBJ1-1, with D possibly TRBD1 on 5 matching bases. Germline assignment: CDR1 SEHNR and CDR2 FQNEAQ (reference sequence). V was cut by 8 bases and J by 5 bases, with 12 bases left in between. The CDR3 covers 12 residues. In DNA, the CDR3 is TGTGCCAGCGGGGGGGGAGGTACTGAAGCTTTCTTT. It specifies CASGGGGTEAFF.

The chain employs TRBV15 and TRBJ2-7; TRBD2 is a possible D gene (5 bases). In germline, CDR1 is LNHNV, CDR2 YYDKDF (reference sequence). Trimming shortened V by 0 bases and J by 7 bases, and 13 bases separated the two germline ends. This CDR3 has 14 residues. This chain's CDR3 is CATSRDGEMEEQYF. The CDR3 DNA is TGTGCCACCAGCAGAGACGGGGAGATGGAGGAGCAGTACTTC.